This TCR beta chain derives from a study of T cells in localized non-small cell lung cancer. General study points: Adjacent uninvolved lung had the highest clonality, suggesting focused antigen responses. Longer overall survival associated with higher blood T cell density; shorter survival with higher adjacent-lung clonality. Across samples, adjacent lung featured a median roughly 50 of the top 100 tumor clones.

TCRdb's table, derived via immunoSEQ multiplex PCR, lists solely in-frame clones and lacks some. The sample contains tens of thousands of clones, around 83% of which appear only once. The CDR3 covers 16 residues. V was pared by 8 bases and J by 0 bases, with 11 bases of the junction left unmatched. Germline V gives CDR1 LNHDA, CDR2 SQIVND (reference sequence). This clone appeared a few times. Its antigen is unknown. This clonotype was sampled from a female donor over 55 with stage II squamous cell lung carcinoma. The specimen comprised peripheral blood, sampled before any cancer treatment. The chain couples TRBV19 to TRBJ1-1; 8 bases are a match to TRBD1. The CDR3 DNA sequence: TGTGCCAGTGGTGCCCTGACAGGGGTTATGAACACTGAAGCTTTCTTT. Its protein product is CASGALTGVMNTEAFF.